This TCR beta chain came from a study of T cell responses to AZD1222 COVID-19 vaccine. The germline V gene has CDR1 SGHTA and CDR2 FQGTGA. CDR3 length: 16 amino acids. The V segment lost 0 bases and the J segment 6 bases; nucleotides outside the gene matches: 3. The protocol was immunoSEQ multiplex PCR, while the TCRdb copy is restricted to in-frame clones and leaves out a portion. The repertoire includes roughly 120,000 clones, around 90% of them detected once, and over 2.5% sits in the top ten. This TCR came from an adult in good health. The specimen comprised peripheral blood, sampled on day 0 of AZD1222 vaccination. The gene calls are TRBV7-3 and TRBJ2-2; 11 bases line up with TRBD2. As DNA, the CDR3 is TGTGCCAGCAGCTTAACTCCACTAGCGGGAGCCGGGGAGCTGTTTTTT. The encoded protein is CASSLTPLAGAGELFF.